The table lists the clone carrying this TCR beta chain with many counts. Its antigen is not identified. These data come from a study of neurological immune-mediated disorders. Study-wide findings and caveats: No CDR3 amino acid sequences were shared by expanded clones across subjects, suggesting private repertoires in all groups.

The making of cDNA relied on 5'RACE with 10-nucleotide random UMIs. TCRdb independently ran MiXCR on the 5' RACE reads; one entry per CDR3 protein. The sample carries 66,000 or so distinct CDR3 sequences, around 3% recorded once. The V and J ends lost 3 bases and 12 bases respectively, with 21 bases between them. The CDR3 contains 14 residues. The germline gives CDR1 SGHAT, CDR2 FQNNGV. Input material: PBMCs. The source of this sequence is a man aged 35 to 55 with multiple sclerosis. The gene calls are TRBV11-2 and TRBJ2-7; D may be TRBD1 (7 bases). CDR3 bases: TGTGCCAGCAGCTTGGAGGGAGTTCCGGGACAGTCGTACTTC. Its translation: CASSLEGVPGQSYF.